This T cell receptor (beta chain) originates from a study of Ad26.COV2.S vaccination and SARS-CoV-2 variants. Only one count was recorded for this clone. The antigen is not known. Treatment: about 20 received Ad26.COV2.S at low or high dose, single or two shots; 5 received placebo; per-sample allocation not given. Samples came from day 63 after the first vaccine or placebo injection. An Ad26 vector carrying the Wuhan-strain SARS-CoV-2 spike served as the vaccine. Study results and limitations: Across vaccine and placebo recipients, the breadth of non-spike TCRs was similar.

Sequencing used immunoSEQ multiplex PCR; TCRdb keeps in-frame clones, though not all of them. The sample holds around 300,000 clones, 75% to 90% seen once. This sample comprised peripheral blood, obtained in a trial of Ad26.COV2.S vaccine versus placebo. This clonotype was sampled from a person between 18 and 59 years old who received the Ad26.COV2.S COVID-19 vaccine or a placebo.

Here the CDR3 reads CASSLAIEQFF. CDR3 DNA: TGTGCCAGCAGCTTAGCTATTGAGCAGTTCTTC. The chain links TRBV7-6 to TRBJ2-1, with D uncertain. V was trimmed by 0 bases and J by 9 bases, leaving 3 bases between them. Germline lookup yields CDR1 SGHVS and CDR2 FNYEAQ. The CDR3 is made up of 11 amino acids.